Included here is one TCR beta chain sequence, with context. Its antigen is not identified. Collection of blood occurred at baseline, at cycle 4 day 1, and at cycle 7 day 1. The CDR3 totals 14 residues. Trimming took 4 bases from V and 2 from J; bases not matched to a gene: 4. From germline, CDR1 is SGHNT and CDR2 YENEEA. Measured with immunoSEQ multiplex PCR; TCRdb has only the in-frame clones, and not every one. This table holds around 50,000 clones, 94% found once. The data are from a study of OX40 agonist ivuxolimab in advanced cancers. Study information: Aged about 23 to 80 with a mean of 60 years, they were 82.7% male. Past anti-PD-1, anti-PD-L1 or anti-CTLA-4 therapy was accepted, and 40% had received some. General study points: Some patients without response likewise showed low normalized clonal expansion.

The rearrangement joins TRBV11-3 to TRBJ2-5; 7 nucleotides align to TRBD1. The TCR sequence derives from an adult with an advanced solid tumor such as melanoma, head and neck, liver or kidney cancer. This material consisted of CD4+ or CD8+ T cells sorted from blood, taken in a trial of the OX40 agonist ivuxolimab. CDR3 protein: CASSSRDRQETQYF. The CDR3 DNA sequence: TGTGCCAGCAGCTCCCGGGACAGACAAGAGACCCAGTACTTC.